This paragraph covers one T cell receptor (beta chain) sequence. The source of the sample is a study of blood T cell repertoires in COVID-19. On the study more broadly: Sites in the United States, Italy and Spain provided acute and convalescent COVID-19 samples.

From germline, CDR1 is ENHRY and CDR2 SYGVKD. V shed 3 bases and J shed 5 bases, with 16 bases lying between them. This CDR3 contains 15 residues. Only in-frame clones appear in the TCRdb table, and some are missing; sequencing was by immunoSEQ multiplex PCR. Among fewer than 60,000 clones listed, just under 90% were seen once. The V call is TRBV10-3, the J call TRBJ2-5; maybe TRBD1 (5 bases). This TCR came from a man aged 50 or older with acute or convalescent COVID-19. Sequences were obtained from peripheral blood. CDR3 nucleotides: TGTGCCATCAGTGAAGGTGGGCAGGGTAAGGAGACCCAGTACTTC. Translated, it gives CAISEGGQGKETQYF.